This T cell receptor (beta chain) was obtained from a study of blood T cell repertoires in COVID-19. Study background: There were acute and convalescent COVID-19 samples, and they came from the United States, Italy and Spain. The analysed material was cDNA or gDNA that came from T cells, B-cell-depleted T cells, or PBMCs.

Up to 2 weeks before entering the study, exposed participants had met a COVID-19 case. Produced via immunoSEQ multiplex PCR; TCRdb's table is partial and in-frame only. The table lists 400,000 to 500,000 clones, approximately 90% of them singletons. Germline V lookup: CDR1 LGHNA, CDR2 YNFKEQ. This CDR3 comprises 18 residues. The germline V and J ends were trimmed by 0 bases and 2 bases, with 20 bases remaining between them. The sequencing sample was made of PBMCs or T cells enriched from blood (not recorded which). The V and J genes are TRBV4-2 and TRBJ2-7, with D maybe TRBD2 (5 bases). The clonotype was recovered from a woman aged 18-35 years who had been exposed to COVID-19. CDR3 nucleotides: TGTGCCAGCAGCCAAGAGGGGTTTTCAGCGGTCGTGGCCTACGAGCAGTACTTC. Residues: CASSQEGFSAVVAYEQYF.